This T cell receptor (beta chain) originates from a study of T-cell reconstitution after alpha-beta-depleted transplantation in children. CDR1 and CDR2 (germline): LGHNT, FRNRAP. There are 13 residues in the CDR3. V gave up 3 bases and J gave up 1 base, with 5 bases separating them. It was with unique molecular identifiers that the TCRbeta library was prepared. MiXCR, applied by TCRdb to the PCR reads, yields one record per CDR3 protein. The sample yields a few hundred thousand distinct CDR3 sequences, about 9.3% seen once. The table lists this clonotype with a few counts. Source: PBMCs from the stem cell graft donor, taken from the stem cell graft. This chain uses TRBV12-5 with TRBJ2-3; D unclear. This TCR was recovered from a human donor who donated a stem cell graft to a child with acute lymphoblastic leukemia. CDR3 sequence reads: CASGLSGTDTQYF. In DNA, the CDR3 is TGTGCTAGTGGTTTATCCGGCACAGATACGCAGTATTTT.